This TCR beta chain originates from a study of blood T cell repertoires in COVID-19. Across the whole study: Samples representing acute and convalescent COVID-19 were sourced from the United States, Italy and Spain.

This clone showed up just once. J gave up 4 bases and V 5 bases, and 7 bases lay outside the gene matches. Per the germline V gene, CDR1 is SGHTA and CDR2 is FQGNSA. This CDR3 region has 15 residues. Sequencing was performed with immunoSEQ multiplex PCR; in TCRdb, only in-frame clones are kept and a portion is missing. In the table there are around 80,000 clones, about three quarters of which are singletons. This sequence was found in a man between 50 and 59 years old with active or convalescent COVID-19. Sequencing input: peripheral blood. This chain joins TRBV7-2 and TRBJ2-2; 7 bases are shared with TRBD1. CDR3 coding DNA: TGTGCCAGCAGCCCAAGACAGGGATTCACCGGGGAGCTGTTTTTT. Translated: CASSPRQGFTGELFF.